This T cell receptor (beta chain) was sequenced during a study of shared T cell receptors in the human thymus. The CDR3 totals 18 residues. V lost 2 bases, J lost 3 bases, and 23 bases lay in between. Looked up from germline, CDR1 is MNHNS and CDR2 is SASEGT. The repertoire was sequenced with immunoSEQ multiplex PCR; TCRdb's copy has only in-frame clones and lacks some. Here the sample spans 500,000 to 550,000 clones, around 78% being singletons. This clone appeared once. Separately, the same data were catalogued under a study of human thymus T cells. That report adds: Corrective cardiac operations yielded the resected thymus tissue. In thymic and blood repertoires alike, V and J usage looked biased.

The rearrangement uses TRBV6-1 and TRBJ2-7; TRBD1 might be the D (6 bases). This TCR came from a boy less than two years old with a congenital heart defect. The sequenced sample was thymocytes. CDR3 DNA sequence: TGTGCCAGCAGTGAAAGGGGGTTGTGGGGGTGGCACAGCTACGAGCAGTACTTC. It codes for CASSERGLWGWHSYEQYF.